This TCR beta chain stems from a study of T cells expressing NK-cell markers. On the study more broadly: Each TCR beta repertoire originated in sorted T cells that were CD3+CD56+NKG2C+, CD3+CD56+NKG2C- or CD3+CD56-NKG2C+. One of the eight sequenced donors was seronegative, whereas the other seven were HCMV-seropositive. Points from the study as a whole: The leading position in the CD3+CD56-NKG2C+ fraction of a handful of donors also went to these clonotypes. Dominant NKG2C+ clonotypes were found to form about 1.0-7.0% of CD8+ T cells in over five donors.

The CDR3 runs 19 residues. Germline CDR1 MDHEN, CDR2 SYDVKM. In the case of this clonotype: Its antigen is unknown.

TCRdb reprocessed the 5' RACE reads, keeping one entry per CDR3 protein, no DNA. This repertoire comprises about 30,000 distinct CDR3 sequences; its ten largest clones make up 50% to 75%. The clonotype was recovered from a woman aged 18-70 years in good health. The sample comprised blood T cells: a sorted CD56 or NKG2C T cell subset, CD4+ or CD8+ T cells, or bulk PBMC T cells (not recorded which). This chain uses TRBV28 with TRBJ2-7; there is no DNA to check the TCRdb D call of TRBD1. Here the CDR3 reads CASSSPDGTGPYQPYEQYF.